Following are 8 T cell receptor beta chains from one sample sequenced in a study of blood T cell repertoires in COVID-19. This table comes from immunoSEQ multiplex PCR, and its TCRdb copy is limited to in-frame clones, with some not included. The profile covers 180,000 or so clones, with 70% to 80% appearing a single time and 13% to 15% taken by the ten largest. The sequenced sample was PBMCs or T cells enriched from blood (not recorded which). Receptors originate from a man aged 60 to 69 who had been exposed to COVID-19.

Remarks on this clone: At one end, the junction sequence differs from germline, possibly due to a read error. The chain uses TRBV7-2 and TRBJ2-1, with D perhaps TRBD2 (7 bases). The CDR3 runs 15 residues. CDR1 SGHTA and CDR2 FQGNSA come from the germline V gene. The CDR3 here is CASSLAVSRGNEQFF. CDR3 coding DNA: TGTGCCAGCAGCCTAGCGGTTTCAAGGGGGAATGAGCAGTTCTTC.

This chain connects TRBV30 to TRBJ1-5; the D gene is possibly TRBD1 (5 bases). Germline V gene data show CDR1 as GTSNPN and CDR2 as SVGIG (reference sequence). Deletions cut 2 bases from V and 4 bases from J, with 12 bases between. This CDR3 is 14 amino acids long. The CDR3 sequence: CAWSRAGYNQPQHF. CDR3 nucleotides: TGTGCCTGGAGTAGGGCAGGGTATAATCAGCCCCAGCATTTT.

This chain uses TRBV18 with TRBJ2-7, with 8 bases fitting TRBD1. Germline V gives CDR1 KGHSH, CDR2 LQKENI. Unmatched junction bases numbered 8, after V lost 3 bases and J lost 4 bases. This CDR3 region has 15 residues. CDR3 nucleotide sequence: TGTGCCAGCTCACCTAAGGCAGGGGGCATTTACGAGCAGTACTTC. The encoded protein is CASSPKAGGIYEQYF. Filled out from reference TRBV18 and TRBJ2-7, the complete variable domain reads NAGVMQNPRHLVRRRGQEARLRCSPMKGHSHVYWYRQLPEEGLKFMVYLQKENIIDESGMPKERFSAEFPKEGPSILRIQQVVRGDSAAYFCASSPKAGGIYEQYFGPGTRLTVT.

This clone was picked up a small number of times. The chain joins TRBV7-2 to TRBJ2-2; D remains ambiguous. The CDR3 loop spans 14 amino acids. The V end was cut by 5 bases, the J end by 8 bases, with 15 bases between. Germline V lookup: CDR1 SGHTA, CDR2 FQGNSA. The CDR3 sequence is CASSPELPPGELFF. Here the CDR3 DNA reads TGTGCCAGCAGCCCCGAGCTTCCCCCGGGGGAGCTGTTTTTT.

This chain links TRBV27 with TRBJ1-2, with unresolved D. The CDR3 has 15 amino acids. Trimming took 2 bases from V and 2 from J, leaving 12 bases between them. From germline, CDR1 is MNHEY and CDR2 SMNVEV (reference sequence). DNA of the CDR3: TGTGCCAGCAGTTTAATTGGACGGGAAAACTATGGCTACACCTTC. Amino acids: CASSLIGRENYGYTF.

This rearrangement joins TRBV27 to TRBJ2-6; 11 bases match TRBD1. Per germline, CDR1 MNHEY and CDR2 SMNVEV (reference sequence). Trimming took 0 bases from V and 1 from J; bases not matched to a gene: 2. The CDR3 contains 18 residues. The CDR3 nucleotides are TGTGCCAGCAGTTTATCTGGACAGGGGGCGTCTGGGGCCAACGTCCTGACTTTC. It yields the protein CASSLSGQGASGANVLTF.

This chain joins TRBV12-5 and TRBJ2-3; D not certain. With 6 bases removed from V and 0 bases from J, the gap between germline ends came to 13 bases. The CDR3 contains 15 residues. CDR1 and CDR2 (germline): LGHNT, FRNRAP. The CDR3 is CASGQEAISTDTQYF. In nucleotides, the CDR3 is TGTGCTAGTGGACAAGAGGCGATAAGCACAGATACGCAGTATTTT.

The rearrangement links TRBV9 to TRBJ1-2; possibly TRBD1 for D (6 bases). The CDR3 covers 15 residues. Germline V gene lookup returns CDR1 SGDLS and CDR2 YYNGEE. The ends were cut back, 0 bases at V and 4 bases at J, with 13 bases in the middle. The CDR3 loop is CASSVAGGKGYGYTF. CDR3 nucleotides: TGTGCCAGCAGCGTAGCGGGGGGCAAGGGCTATGGCTACACCTTC.